The 19 T cell receptor beta chains given below trace back to one sample, sequenced in a study of beta chain features in type 1 diabetes. Every isolated RNA sample was fully reverse transcribed, so sequencing captured expressed TCRB transcripts. The protocol was immunoSEQ multiplex PCR, while the TCRdb copy is restricted to in-frame clones and leaves out a portion. The repertoire has hundreds of thousands of clones, roughly 15% of them found once; the top ten carry around 0.02%. Sequencing was performed on naive CD4+ T cells from blood. The receptors originated from a woman under 30 in good health.

The gene calls are TRBV7-3 and TRBJ2-3; no reliable D call. Germline values: CDR1 SGHTA, CDR2 FQGTGA. This CDR3 region has 13 residues. V was clipped by 2 bases and J by 2 bases, with 5 bases between them. The CDR3 here is CASSLGYTDTQYF. The CDR3 DNA sequence: TGTGCCAGCAGCTTAGGGTACACAGATACGCAGTATTTT. Full variable domain (rest looked up from reference TRBV7-3 and TRBJ2-3): GAGVSQTPSNKVTEKGKYVELRCDPISGHTALYWYRQSLGQGPEFLIYFQGTGAADDSGLPNDRFFAVRPEGSVSTLKIQRTERGDSAVYLCASSLGYTDTQYFGPGTRLTVL.

The chain couples TRBV5-4 to TRBJ1-2; D unresolved. CDR1 is SGHNT and CDR2 is YYREEE in the germline V gene (reference sequence). This CDR3 is built from 12 residues. Trimming removed 1 base from V and 2 bases from J, with 3 bases in between. CDR3 sequence: CASSLKNYGYTF. In DNA, the CDR3 is TGTGCCAGCAGCTTGAAAAACTATGGCTACACCTTC.

The table lists this clone with a few counts. The same CDR3 can be traced to other DNA sequences in this sample. This chain links TRBV7-2 with TRBJ2-1; D gene unclear. V shed 5 bases and J shed 2 bases, with 7 bases lying between them. Looked up from germline, CDR1 is SGHTA and CDR2 is FQGNSA. The CDR3 totals 13 residues. CDR3 amino acids: CASSPGPYNEQFF. The CDR3, as DNA: TGTGCCAGCAGCCCGGGCCCCTACAATGAGCAGTTCTTC.

The chain has TRBV23-1 and TRBJ2-7; D gene uncertain. TRBV23-1 carries the ORF label, with uncertain function. Trimming left V 5 bases short and J 5 bases short, with 13 bases between. The CDR3 totals 13 residues. The chain's CDR3 is CASSLVGCHEQYF. CDR3 sequence (DNA): TGCGCCAGCAGTTTAGTAGGCTGCCACGAGCAGTACTTC.

This rearrangement joins TRBV27 to TRBJ2-3, with 7 bases lining up with TRBD1. The CDR3 length is 13 residues. Losses at the gene ends were 6 bases for V and 6 bases for J; bases not matched to a gene: 6. Germline CDR1 is MNHEY and CDR2 is SMNVEV (reference sequence). The CDR3 DNA sequence: TGTGCCAGCAGCCATACAGGGGTCGATACGCAGTATTTT. This sequence encodes CASSHTGVDTQYF.

Comment on this clone: A read error may be the cause here, since a much bigger clone is one base away. V and J are TRBV4-2 and TRBJ2-5; 10 nucleotides line up with TRBD1. The DNA end lines up better with TRBJ2-7; the J call may be wrong. CDR3 length: 14 amino acids. Germline CDR1 reads LGHNA; CDR2 reads YNFKEQ. CDR3 amino acids: CASSPGTGDYEQYF. CDR3 DNA sequence: TGTGCCAGCAGCCCCGGGACAGGGGACTACGAGCAGTACTTC.

This chain links TRBV6-4 with TRBJ2-3, with D maybe TRBD1 (5 bases). CDR1 is MRHNA, CDR2 SNTAGT, per germline. The CDR3 loop spans 14 amino acids. The ends were cut back, 6 bases at V and 4 bases at J, with 14 bases in the middle. The CDR3 nucleotides are TGTGCCAGCAGGGTTGTGGGGCTGGCAGATACGCAGTATTTT. Translating it yields CASRVVGLADTQYF.

The chain uses TRBV5-1 and TRBJ2-3; 12 bases fit TRBD2. CDR3 length equals 18 residues. In germline, CDR1 is SGHRS, CDR2 YFSETQ. Trimming cost V 0 bases and J 2 bases; bases outside gene matches: 7. CDR3 amino acids: CASSLGLAGGLFTDTQYF. The CDR3 bases are TGCGCCAGCAGCTTGGGCCTAGCGGGAGGGCTTTTCACAGATACGCAGTATTTT.

V is TRBV10-3 and J is TRBJ1-2; a weak D match, TRBD1 (5 bases). In germline, CDR1 is ENHRY, CDR2 SYGVKD. The CDR3 is 13 amino acids. Between the trimmed V and J ends, which lost 7 bases and 8 bases, there was a span of 17 bases. The DNA of the CDR3 is TGTGCCATCACCTCAACGGGGGGAGTAGGCTACACCTTC. Amino acids: CAITSTGGVGYTF.

Only a few counts were recorded for this clone. The chain couples TRBV5-1 to TRBJ2-2; 7 bases are shared with TRBD1. CDR1 SGHRS and CDR2 YFSETQ come from the germline V gene. The junction had 8 bases not matched to a gene; V was cut back by 5 bases and J by 4 bases. This CDR3 has 15 amino acids. The CDR3 loop reads CASSSGQAATGELFF. For the CDR3, the DNA is TGCGCCAGCAGTTCCGGACAGGCGGCCACCGGGGAGCTGTTTTTT.

This clone has just a few counts. The chain uses TRBV28 and TRBJ2-6; tentatively, D is TRBD1 or TRBD2 (6 bases each). Germline CDR1 is MDHEN and CDR2 is SYDVKM. The V end was cut by 8 bases, the J end by 2 bases, with 13 bases between. The CDR3 loop spans 15 amino acids. CDR3 DNA sequence: TGTGCCAGCTGCCAGGGGACTGCTGGGGCCAACGTCCTGACTTTC. This codes for CASCQGTAGANVLTF.

The CDR3 protein is CASSPRSSNTGELFF. The CDR3 DNA reads as TGTGCCAGCTCACCAAGAAGTTCGAACACCGGGGAGCTGTTTTTT. The rearrangement links TRBV18 to TRBJ2-2; no definite D call. CDR1 is KGHSH and CDR2 is LQKENI in the germline V gene. With 2 bases removed from V and 0 bases from J, the gap between germline ends came to 7 bases. The CDR3 contains 15 residues.

V usage is TRBV6-6 and J usage is TRBJ2-1; possible D gene TRBD2, 6 bases. Germline V CDR1 and CDR2: MNHNY, SVGAGI (reference sequence). The CDR3 is made up of 15 amino acids. Between the trimmed V and J ends, which lost 4 bases and 2 bases, there was a span of 12 bases. CDR3 residues: CASSFTGETYNEQFF. CDR3 sequence (DNA): TGTGCCAGCAGTTTTACGGGAGAGACCTACAATGAGCAGTTCTTC.

This clone has more than one count but fewer than ten. The chain recombines TRBV5-4 with TRBJ1-2, with D possibly being TRBD1 (5 bases). The germline V gene encodes CDR1 SGHNT and CDR2 YYREEE (reference sequence). V gave up 4 bases and J gave up 13 bases, with 23 bases separating them. The CDR3 loop spans 14 amino acids. The CDR3 reads CASSLTGTADSRTF. The CDR3 nucleotides read TGTGCCAGCAGCCTAACCGGGACCGCCGATTCTCGCACCTTC.

V and J are TRBV7-9 and TRBJ2-1; 8 bases are shared with TRBD2. CDR1 SEHNR and CDR2 FQNEAQ come from the germline V gene (reference sequence). The CDR3 length is 15 residues. V lost 5 bases to trimming and J lost 6 bases; unmatched junction nucleotides: 9. The CDR3 bases are TGTGCCAGCAGCATCCCCGGACTAGCCGTCAATGAGCAGTTCTTC. Its translation: CASSIPGLAVNEQFF.

The chain combines TRBV11-2 with TRBJ2-7, with D unresolved. The CDR3 sequence is 14 residues long. Germline V gives CDR1 SGHAT, CDR2 FQNNGV. Trimming stripped 4 bases from V and 2 bases from J, with 12 bases between. The CDR3 region is CASSSISGPYEQYF. In DNA form, the CDR3 reads TGTGCCAGCAGCTCTATCTCTGGACCCTACGAGCAGTACTTC.

In its sample, this clone was seen a few times. The gene calls are TRBV2 and TRBJ2-3; 7 nucleotides line up with TRBD1. The trim removed 5 bases at V and 2 bases at J, leaving 4 bases unmatched. The CDR3 is 14 amino acids. The germline CDR1 and CDR2 sequences are SNHLY and FYNNEI. CDR3 sequence reads: CASSPDRATDTQYF. The CDR3 DNA follows: TGTGCCAGCAGTCCCGACAGGGCCACAGATACGCAGTATTTT.

The V and J genes are TRBV7-9 and TRBJ2-5; D may be TRBD1 (5 bases). From germline, CDR1 is SEHNR and CDR2 FQNEAQ (reference sequence). The ends were cut back, 6 bases at V and 3 bases at J, with 14 bases in the middle. CDR3 size: 14 residues. The chain's CDR3 is CASSHQQGKETQYF. CDR3 DNA sequence: TGTGCCAGCAGTCACCAGCAGGGCAAAGAGACCCAGTACTTC.

This clone turned up a few times. The rearrangement links TRBV4-1 to TRBJ2-3; no clear D. The CDR3 spans 17 residues. Germline CDR1 and CDR2: MGHRA and YSYEKL. Trimming cost V 0 bases and J 3 bases, with 16 bases left between them. This chain's CDR3 is CASSQDPVSRATDTQYF. The CDR3, as DNA: TGCGCCAGCAGCCAAGATCCGGTGTCTAGGGCGACAGATACGCAGTATTTT.